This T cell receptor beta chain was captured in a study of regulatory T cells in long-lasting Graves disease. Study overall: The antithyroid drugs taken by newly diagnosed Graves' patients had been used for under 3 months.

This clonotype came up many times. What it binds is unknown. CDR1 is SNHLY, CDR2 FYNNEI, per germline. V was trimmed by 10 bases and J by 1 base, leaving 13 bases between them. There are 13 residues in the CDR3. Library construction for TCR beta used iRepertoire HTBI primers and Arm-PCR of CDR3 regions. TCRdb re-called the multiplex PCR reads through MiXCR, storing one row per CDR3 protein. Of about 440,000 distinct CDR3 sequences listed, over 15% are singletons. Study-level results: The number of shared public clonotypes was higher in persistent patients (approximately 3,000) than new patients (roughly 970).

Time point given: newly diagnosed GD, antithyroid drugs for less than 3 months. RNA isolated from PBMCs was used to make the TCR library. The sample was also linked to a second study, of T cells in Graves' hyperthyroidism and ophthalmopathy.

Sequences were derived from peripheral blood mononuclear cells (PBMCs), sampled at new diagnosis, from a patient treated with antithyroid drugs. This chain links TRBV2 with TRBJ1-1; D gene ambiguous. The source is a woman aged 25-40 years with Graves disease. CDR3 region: CATMSFWNTEAFF. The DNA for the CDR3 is TGTGCCACTATGTCCTTCTGGAACACTGAAGCTTTCTTT.